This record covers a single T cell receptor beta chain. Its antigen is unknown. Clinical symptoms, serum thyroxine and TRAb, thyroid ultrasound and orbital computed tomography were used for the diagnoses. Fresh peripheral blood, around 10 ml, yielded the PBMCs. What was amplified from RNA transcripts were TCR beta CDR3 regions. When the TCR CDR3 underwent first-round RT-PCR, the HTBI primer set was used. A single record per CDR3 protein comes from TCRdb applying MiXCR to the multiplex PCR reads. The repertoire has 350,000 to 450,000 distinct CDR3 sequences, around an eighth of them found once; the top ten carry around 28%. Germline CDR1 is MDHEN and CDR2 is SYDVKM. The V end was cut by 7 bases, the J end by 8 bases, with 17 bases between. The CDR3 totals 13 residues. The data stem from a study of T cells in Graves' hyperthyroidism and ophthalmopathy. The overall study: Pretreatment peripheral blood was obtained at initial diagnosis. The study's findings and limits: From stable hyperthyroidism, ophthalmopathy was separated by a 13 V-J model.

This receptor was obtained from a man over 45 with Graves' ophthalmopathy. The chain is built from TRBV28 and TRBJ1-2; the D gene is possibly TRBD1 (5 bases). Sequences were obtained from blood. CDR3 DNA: TGTGCCAGCATCGTAAGCGGGGCGGAAGGCTACACCTTC. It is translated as CASIVSGAEGYTF.